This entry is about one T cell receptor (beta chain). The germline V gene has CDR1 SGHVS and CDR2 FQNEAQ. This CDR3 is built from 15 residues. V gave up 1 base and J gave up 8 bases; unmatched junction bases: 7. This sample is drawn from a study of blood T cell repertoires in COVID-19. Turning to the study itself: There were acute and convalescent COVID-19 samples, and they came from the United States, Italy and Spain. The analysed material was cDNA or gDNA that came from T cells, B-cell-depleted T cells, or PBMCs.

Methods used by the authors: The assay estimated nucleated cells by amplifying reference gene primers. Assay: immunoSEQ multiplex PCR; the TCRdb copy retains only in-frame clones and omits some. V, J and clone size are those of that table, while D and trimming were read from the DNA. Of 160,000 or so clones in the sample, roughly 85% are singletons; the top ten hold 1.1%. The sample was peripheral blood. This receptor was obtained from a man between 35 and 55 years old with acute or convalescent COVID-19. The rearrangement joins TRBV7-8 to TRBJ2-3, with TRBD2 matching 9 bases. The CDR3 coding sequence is TGTGCCAGCAGCTTAGGCGGGGGGGCCGGGGGTACGCAGTATTTT. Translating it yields CASSLGGGAGGTQYF.